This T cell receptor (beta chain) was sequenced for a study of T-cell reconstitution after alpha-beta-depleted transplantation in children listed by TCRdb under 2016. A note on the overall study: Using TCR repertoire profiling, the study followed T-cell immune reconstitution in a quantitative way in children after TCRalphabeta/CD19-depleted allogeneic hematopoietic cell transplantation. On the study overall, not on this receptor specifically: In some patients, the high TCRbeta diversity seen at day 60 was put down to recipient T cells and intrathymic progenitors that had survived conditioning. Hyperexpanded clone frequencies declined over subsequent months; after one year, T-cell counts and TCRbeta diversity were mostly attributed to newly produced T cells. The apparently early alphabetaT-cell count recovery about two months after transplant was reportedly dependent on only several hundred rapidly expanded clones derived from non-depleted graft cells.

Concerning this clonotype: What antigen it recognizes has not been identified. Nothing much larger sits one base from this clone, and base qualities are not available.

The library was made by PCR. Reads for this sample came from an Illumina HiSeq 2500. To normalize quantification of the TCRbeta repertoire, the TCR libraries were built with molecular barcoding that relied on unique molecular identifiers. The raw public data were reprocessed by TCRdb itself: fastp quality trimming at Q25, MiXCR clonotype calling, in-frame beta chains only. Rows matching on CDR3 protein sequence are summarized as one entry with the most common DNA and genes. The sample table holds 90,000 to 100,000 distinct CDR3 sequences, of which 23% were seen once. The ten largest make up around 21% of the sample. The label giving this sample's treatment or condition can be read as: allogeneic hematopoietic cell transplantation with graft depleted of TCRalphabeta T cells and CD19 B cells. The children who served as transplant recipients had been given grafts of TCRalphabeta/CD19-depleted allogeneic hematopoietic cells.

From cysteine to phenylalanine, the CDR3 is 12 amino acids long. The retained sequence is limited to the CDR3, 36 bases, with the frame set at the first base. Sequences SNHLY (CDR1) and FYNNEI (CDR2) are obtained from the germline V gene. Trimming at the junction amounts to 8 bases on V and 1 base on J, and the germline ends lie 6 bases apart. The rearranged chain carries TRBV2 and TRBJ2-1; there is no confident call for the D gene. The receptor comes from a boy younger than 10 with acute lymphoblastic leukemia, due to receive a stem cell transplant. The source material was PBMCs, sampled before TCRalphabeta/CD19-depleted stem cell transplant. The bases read TGTGCCAGCCGGGTATCCTACAATGAGCAGTTCTTC. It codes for CASRVSYNEQFF.